A selection of T cell receptor beta chains follows, all from one sample in a study of Ad26.COV2.S vaccination and SARS-CoV-2 variants. Clones were sequenced by immunoSEQ multiplex PCR, and TCRdb holds only the in-frame ones, with some missing. Seen here are around 300,000 clones, approximately 90% observed once, and the top ten hold 5%. This specimen was peripheral blood, taken in a trial of Ad26.COV2.S vaccine versus placebo. Receptors originate from a person between 18 and 65 years old who received the Ad26.COV2.S COVID-19 vaccine or a placebo. Both conserved end residues are part of each CDR3.

j_call,v_call,cdr3_aa
TRBJ1-2,TRBV28,CASSFHETTPVRYGYTF
TRBJ2-5,TRBV10-1,CASHRLAGEETQYF
TRBJ2-7,TRBV20-1,CSARVDYEQYF
TRBJ1-1,TRBV29-1,CSVMNTEAFF
TRBJ2-5,TRBV7-9,CASSPPSGLQETQYF
TRBJ2-1,TRBV4-1,CASSQGLADYNEQFF
TRBJ2-5,TRBV28,CASSFGQGAEETQYF
TRBJ2-3,TRBV2,CASIEEGRATDTQYF
TRBJ2-2,TRBV14,CASSQWAGELFF
TRBJ2-5,TRBV4-3,CASSQDGASRSTQYF
TRBJ2-7,TRBV19,CASSNPRVDSYEQYF
TRBJ1-2,TRBV28,CASSQSRDGYTF
TRBJ1-3,TRBV28,CASSIVGVAPSGNTIYF
TRBJ1-1,TRBV12-5,CASGLQGSTEAFF
TRBJ2-7,TRBV7-9,CASSYKDDYEQYF